Shown below are 25 T cell receptor beta chains from a single sample sequenced in a study of T cells in Graves' hyperthyroidism and ophthalmopathy. The source material, RNA transcripts, was used to amplify TCR beta CDR3 regions. The HTBI primer set drove a first-round RT-PCR of the TCR CDR3. TCRdb reprocessed the multiplex PCR reads with MiXCR, giving one entry per CDR3 protein. The table shows 300,000 to 400,000 distinct CDR3 sequences, with around 18% occurring only once. The sample consisted of blood. The receptors were sampled from a young man with Graves' ophthalmopathy.

This sequence joins TRBV20-1 and TRBJ1-2; 9 bases agree with TRBD1. Unmatched junction bases numbered 5, after V lost 6 bases and J lost 3 bases. Germline values: CDR1 DFQATT, CDR2 SNEGSKA (reference sequence). This CDR3 comprises 13 residues. The CDR3 region is CSARTGDDYGYTF. The CDR3 bases are TGCAGTGCAAGGACAGGGGATGACTATGGCTACACCTTC.

This clonotype has a count of ten or more. The chain has TRBV28 and TRBJ2-6; D is undetermined. With 7 bases removed from V and 1 base from J, the gap between germline ends came to 8 bases. The CDR3 runs 14 residues. Per germline, CDR1 MDHEN and CDR2 SYDVKM. CDR3 sequence: CASIQQSGANVLTF. As DNA, the CDR3 is TGTGCCAGCATACAACAATCTGGGGCCAACGTCCTGACTTTC.

This clonotype was observed at least ten times. The chain joins TRBV4-1 to TRBJ2-2; 9 nucleotides line up with TRBD1. Germline CDR1 reads MGHRA; CDR2 reads YSYEKL. The CDR3 is 16 residues long. The V segment lost 3 bases and the J segment 4 bases; nucleotides outside the gene matches: 6. CDR3 in amino acids: CASSHPGQGPTGELFF. The DNA of the CDR3 is TGCGCCAGCAGCCATCCGGGACAGGGCCCCACCGGGGAGCTGTTTTTT.

The rearrangement joins TRBV6-1 to TRBJ1-6; possibly TRBD1 for D (5 bases). With 6 bases removed from V and 10 bases from J, the gap between germline ends came to 19 bases. This CDR3 is built from 15 residues. Germline V gives CDR1 MNHNS, CDR2 SASEGT. The CDR3 spells CASRLGSGVGSPLHF. The CDR3 coding sequence is TGTGCCAGCAGGCTCGGGTCGGGGGTGGGATCACCCCTCCACTTT.

The chain carries TRBV6-1 and TRBJ1-2, with D perhaps TRBD1 (6 bases). The CDR3 is 12 residues long. The germline V gene encodes CDR1 MNHNS and CDR2 SASEGT. The V end was cut by 5 bases, the J end by 8 bases, with 12 bases between. The CDR3 is CASSLQGRGYTF. The DNA for the CDR3 is TGTGCCAGCAGTCTACAGGGTCGGGGCTACACCTTC.

This clonotype was seen at least ten times. The rearrangement links TRBV6-1 to TRBJ1-5; perhaps TRBD1 as D (5 bases). Germline V gene data show CDR1 as MNHNS and CDR2 as SASEGT. This CDR3 spans 14 amino acids. V shed 2 bases and J shed 9 bases, with 14 bases lying between them. CDR3 in DNA: TGTGCCAGCAGTGAATGGGGGGAAGGTTGGCCCCAGCATTTT. Protein: CASSEWGEGWPQHF.

This clonotype was recorded a few times. The gene calls are TRBV2 and TRBJ2-2; the D is unclear. The CDR3 runs 14 residues. Trimming removed 3 bases at V and 3 bases at J, with 8 bases between. Per the germline V gene, CDR1 is SNHLY and CDR2 is FYNNEI. This CDR3 is CASSEPGHTGELFF. The DNA of the CDR3 is TGTGCCAGCAGTGAGCCGGGCCACACCGGGGAGCTGTTTTTT.

The rearrangement joins TRBV24-1 to TRBJ2-1; D may be TRBD1 (6 bases). Germline CDR1 reads KGHDR; CDR2 reads SFDVKD. The CDR3 covers 14 residues. Trimming pared 1 base from V and 12 bases from J, leaving 15 bases between. The CDR3 nucleotides are TGTGCCACCAGTGATTTTGGACAGCGAGGTGTGCAGTTCTTC. It codes for CATSDFGQRGVQFF.

The chain couples TRBV27 to TRBJ2-2, with TRBD1 matching over 9 bases. Per germline, CDR1 MNHEY and CDR2 SMNVEV (reference sequence). This CDR3 is 13 amino acids long. V was pared by 7 bases and J by 6 bases, with 3 bases of the junction left unmatched. The CDR3 nucleotides read TGTGCCAGCACGACAGGGGGATCCGGGGAGCTGTTTTTT. Its translation: CASTTGGSGELFF.

This clonotype was counted a few times. The chain couples TRBV12-3 or TRBV12-4 to TRBJ1-1; TRBD1 matches 10 bases. The CDR3 has 14 residues. Unmatched junction bases numbered 8, after V lost 6 bases and J lost 7 bases. The chain's CDR3 is CASSYTDRGLEAFF. DNA of the CDR3: TGTGCCAGCAGCTACACCGACAGGGGGCTTGAAGCTTTCTTT.

The sample holds a few counts of this clonotype. One end of the junction does not line up with germline, which may come from a read error. The CDR3 spells CTSSQVTGNDTEAFF. As DNA, the CDR3 is TGCACCAGCAGCCAAGTGACAGGGAACGACACTGAAGCTTTCTTT. This chain connects TRBV5-1 to TRBJ1-1, with 7 bases lining up with TRBD1. The CDR3 totals 15 residues. Germline V lookup: CDR1 SGHRS, CDR2 YFSETQ.

This clonotype was found many times. V and J are TRBV12-3 or TRBV12-4 and TRBJ2-3, with 7 positions matching TRBD1. CDR3 size: 13 residues. V dropped 5 bases and J dropped 2; count of bases not matched to a gene: 1. The CDR3 loop reads CASSGQATDTQYF. CDR3 nucleotide sequence: TGTGCCAGCAGTGGACAGGCCACAGATACGCAGTATTTT.

There are a few counts of this clonotype. The chain employs TRBV9 and TRBJ1-4, with no clear D. The ends were cut back, 3 bases at V and 4 bases at J, with 13 bases in the middle. The CDR3 is 15 residues long. Germline V gene data show CDR1 as SGDLS and CDR2 as YYNGEE. The CDR3 sequence is CASSAGVVLNEKLFF. The CDR3 DNA reads TGTGCCAGCAGCGCCGGTGTGGTACTTAATGAAAAACTGTTTTTT.

The CDR3 loop is CASSDEQGALGYTF. CDR3 in DNA: TGCGCCAGCAGCGACGAACAGGGGGCGCTTGGCTACACCTTC. V usage is TRBV4-1 and J usage is TRBJ1-2, with 9 bases lining up with TRBD1. The CDR3 extends over 14 amino acids. Germline assignment: CDR1 MGHRA and CDR2 YSYEKL. The ends lost 5 bases at V and 7 bases at J; junction bases unmatched: 8.

As concerns this clonotype: This clone may be a read error of a much larger clone one base away. V is TRBV12-3 or TRBV12-4 and J is TRBJ1-1; possibly TRBD1 for D (6 bases). CDR3 size: 15 residues. Here the CDR3 reads CASSLEAGAGTEVFF. The CDR3 DNA reads as TGTGCCAGCAGTTTAGAGGCAGGGGCGGGCACTGAAGTTTTCTTT.

V usage is TRBV20-1 and J usage is TRBJ2-2; TRBD2 agrees at 10 bases. Germline CDR1 and CDR2: DFQATT and SNEGSKA (reference sequence). The CDR3 contains 17 residues. After removal of 3 bases from V and 5 bases from J, the junction contained 12 bases not matched to a gene. Here the CDR3 reads CSASGLAGAPGTGELFF. In DNA form, the CDR3 reads TGCAGTGCTAGCGGTCTAGCGGGGGCCCCCGGGACCGGGGAGCTGTTTTTT.

This clonotype turned up a few times. V and J are TRBV10-3 and TRBJ2-2; D is unresolved. The CDR3 loop spans 16 amino acids. V was pared by 4 bases and J by 1 base, with 13 bases between. Per the germline V gene, CDR1 is ENHRY and CDR2 is SYGVKD. In DNA form, the CDR3 reads TGTGCCATCAGTGGGTCGGGCACAGTGAACACCGGGGAGCTGTTTTTT. Translated: CAISGSGTVNTGELFF.

This clonotype was recorded many times. This rearrangement joins TRBV6-1 to TRBJ1-2; D might be TRBD1 (6 bases). V was cut by 5 bases and J by 4 bases, with 20 bases left in between. The CDR3 consists of 16 residues. The V gene's germline CDR1 is MNHNS and CDR2 SASEGT. The CDR3, as DNA: TGTGCCAGCAGTCCCCGAGGACAGTTAGCATTCTATGGCTACACCTTC. Residues: CASSPRGQLAFYGYTF.

This clonotype appeared many times. The CDR3 DNA is TGCGCCAGCAGCTTTCAGACAGGGACCTCTTACAATGAGCAGTTCTTC. Protein product: CASSFQTGTSYNEQFF. The chain has TRBV5-1 and TRBJ2-1; 7 bases map to TRBD1. V shed 2 bases and J 4 bases; nucleotides not matched to a gene: 9. The germline gives CDR1 SGHRS, CDR2 YFSETQ. This CDR3 is 16 amino acids long.

This clonotype came up many times. This rearrangement joins TRBV7-3 to TRBJ2-1; TRBD1 might be the D (6 bases). The germline V and J ends were trimmed by 5 bases and 5 bases, with 10 bases remaining between them. Per the germline V gene, CDR1 is SGHTA and CDR2 is FQGTGA. CDR3 size: 13 residues. The CDR3 loop reads CASSLGQHNEQFF. Written as DNA, the CDR3 is TGTGCCAGCAGCCTAGGACAGCACAATGAGCAGTTCTTC.

This clonotype was detected ten times or more. The chain employs TRBV2 and TRBJ1-5, with 8 bases matching TRBD1. With 2 bases clipped from V and 2 bases from J, the junction kept 5 bases outside the gene matches. Per germline, CDR1 SNHLY and CDR2 FYNNEI. CDR3 size: 16 residues. In nucleotides, the CDR3 is TGTGCCAGCAGTGAAATCCCGGGACAGGGCAATCAGCCCCAGCATTTT. The encoded protein is CASSEIPGQGNQPQHF.

This clonotype was detected ten times or more. The chain combines TRBV20-1 with TRBJ1-1; TRBD1 matches 7 bases. The germline CDR1 and CDR2 sequences are DFQATT and SNEGSKA (reference sequence). Trimming cost V 5 bases and J 5 bases; bases outside gene matches: 8. This CDR3 comprises 13 residues. Written as DNA, the CDR3 is TGCAGTGCTTTGACAGGGTTAGGGACTGAAGCTTTCTTT. It is translated as CSALTGLGTEAFF.

The sample holds a few counts of this clonotype. The chain has TRBV9 and TRBJ1-4; 7 nucleotides agree with TRBD1. The CDR3 has 15 residues. The junction had 4 bases not matched to a gene; V was cut back by 3 bases and J by 2 bases. Germline V CDR1 and CDR2: SGDLS, YYNGEE. CDR3 DNA sequence: TGTGCCAGCAGCGGAACAGGGGCGACTAATGAAAAACTGTTTTTT. This encodes CASSGTGATNEKLFF.

The sample holds many counts of this clonotype. This rearrangement joins TRBV7-9 to TRBJ1-2; D ambiguous. This CDR3 region has 15 residues. The V and J ends lost 5 bases and 8 bases respectively, with 21 bases between them. The germline V gene encodes CDR1 SEHNR and CDR2 FQNEAQ (reference sequence). Here the CDR3 DNA reads TGTGCCAGCAGCCCCGGTCTGTCCCAGAGAAGGGGCTACACCTTC. Its protein is CASSPGLSQRRGYTF.

This clonotype was seen many times. The chain uses TRBV6-2 or TRBV6-3 and TRBJ1-1; weak D call: TRBD1 (5 bases). With 10 bases removed from V and 4 bases from J, the gap between germline ends came to 10 bases. The germline V gene encodes CDR1 MNHEY and CDR2 SVGEGT. This CDR3 has 11 residues. The CDR3 reads CAIQGGTEAFF. Here the CDR3 DNA reads TGTGCCATCCAGGGTGGCACTGAAGCTTTCTTT.